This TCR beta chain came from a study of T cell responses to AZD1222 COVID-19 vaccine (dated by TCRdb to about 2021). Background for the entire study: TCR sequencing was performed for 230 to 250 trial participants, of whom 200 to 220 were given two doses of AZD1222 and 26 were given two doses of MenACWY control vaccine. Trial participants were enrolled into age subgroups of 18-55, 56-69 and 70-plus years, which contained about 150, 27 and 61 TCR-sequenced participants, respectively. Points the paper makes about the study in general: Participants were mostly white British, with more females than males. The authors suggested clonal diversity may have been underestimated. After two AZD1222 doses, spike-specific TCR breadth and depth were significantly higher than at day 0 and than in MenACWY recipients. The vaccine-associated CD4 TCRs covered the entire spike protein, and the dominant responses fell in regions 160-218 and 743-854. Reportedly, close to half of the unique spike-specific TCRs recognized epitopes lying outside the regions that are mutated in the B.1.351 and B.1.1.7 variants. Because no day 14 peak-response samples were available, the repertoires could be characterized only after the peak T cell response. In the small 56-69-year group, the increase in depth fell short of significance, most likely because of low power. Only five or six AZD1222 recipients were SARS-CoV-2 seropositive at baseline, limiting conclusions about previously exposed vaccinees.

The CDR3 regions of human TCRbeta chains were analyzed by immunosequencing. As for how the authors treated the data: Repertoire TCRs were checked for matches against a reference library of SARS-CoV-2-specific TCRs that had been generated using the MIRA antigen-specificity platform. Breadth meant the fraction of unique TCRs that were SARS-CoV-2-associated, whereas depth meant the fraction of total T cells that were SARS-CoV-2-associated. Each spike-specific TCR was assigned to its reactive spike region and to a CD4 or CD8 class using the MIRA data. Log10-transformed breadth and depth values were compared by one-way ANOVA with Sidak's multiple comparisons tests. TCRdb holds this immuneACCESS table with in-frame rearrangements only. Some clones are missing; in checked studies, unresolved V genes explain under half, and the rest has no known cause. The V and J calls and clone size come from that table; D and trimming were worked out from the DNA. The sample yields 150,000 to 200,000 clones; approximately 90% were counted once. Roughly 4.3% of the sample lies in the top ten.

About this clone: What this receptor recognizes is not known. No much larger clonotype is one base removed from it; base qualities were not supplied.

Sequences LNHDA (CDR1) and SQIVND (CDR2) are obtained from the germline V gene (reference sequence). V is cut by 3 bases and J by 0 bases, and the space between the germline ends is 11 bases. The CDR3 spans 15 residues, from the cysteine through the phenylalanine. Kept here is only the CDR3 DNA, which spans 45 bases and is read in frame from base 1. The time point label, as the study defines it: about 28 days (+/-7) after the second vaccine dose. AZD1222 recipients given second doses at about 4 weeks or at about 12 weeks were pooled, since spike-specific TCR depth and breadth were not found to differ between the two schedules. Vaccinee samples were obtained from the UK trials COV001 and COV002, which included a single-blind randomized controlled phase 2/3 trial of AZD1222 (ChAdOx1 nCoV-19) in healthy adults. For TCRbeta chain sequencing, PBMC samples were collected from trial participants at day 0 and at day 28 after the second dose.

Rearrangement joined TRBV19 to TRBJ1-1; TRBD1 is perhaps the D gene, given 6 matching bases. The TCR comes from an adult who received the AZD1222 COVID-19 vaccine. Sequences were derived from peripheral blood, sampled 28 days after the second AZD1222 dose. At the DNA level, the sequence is TGTGCCAGTAGTATGATGGGGGCTCTGAACACTGAAGCTTTCTTT. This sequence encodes CASSMMGALNTEAFF.